One sample yielded the 19 T cell receptor beta chains listed below, sequenced in a study of OX40 agonist ivuxolimab in advanced cancers. Measured with immunoSEQ multiplex PCR; TCRdb has only the in-frame clones, and not every one. The sample records 80,000 to 100,000 clones, around 85% being singletons. The sample consisted of CD4+ or CD8+ T cells sorted from blood, taken in a trial of the OX40 agonist ivuxolimab. The receptors were sampled from an adult with an advanced solid tumor such as melanoma, head and neck, liver or kidney cancer.

V usage is TRBV27 and J usage is TRBJ2-6; D ambiguous. Trimming took 6 bases from V and 4 from J, leaving 13 bases between them. The CDR3 spans 15 residues. CDR1 is MNHEY and CDR2 is SMNVEV in the germline V gene (reference sequence). CDR3 sequence (DNA): TGTGCCAGCAGGGCTCTTTCAGGAGGGGCCAACGTCCTGACTTTC. This translates into CASRALSGGANVLTF.

V and J are TRBV27 and TRBJ1-5; perhaps TRBD1 as D (5 bases). The CDR3 totals 15 residues. Germline-derived CDR1 and CDR2 are MNHEY and SMNVEV (reference sequence). V lost 3 bases to trimming and J lost 7 bases, with 16 bases between them. DNA for the CDR3: TGTGCCAGCAGTTTTCTGGGGGGACTAGGGCAGCCCCAGCATTTT. Its translation is CASSFLGGLGQPQHF.

The rearrangement joins TRBV18 to TRBJ2-2; D ambiguous. V was trimmed by 2 bases and J by 5 bases, leaving 3 bases between them. The CDR3 spans 12 residues. Germline V lookup: CDR1 KGHSH, CDR2 LQKENI. For the CDR3, the DNA is TGTGCCAGCTCACCAGAGACCGGGGAGCTGTTTTTT. Protein product: CASSPETGELFF.

The chain uses TRBV6-1 and TRBJ1-1; D is ambiguous. Germline CDR1 is MNHNS and CDR2 is SASEGT. V dropped 6 bases and J dropped 6 bases, with 17 bases sitting between them. The CDR3 has 14 amino acids. The CDR3 protein is CASSAMVGSPEAFF. CDR3 bases: TGTGCCAGCAGCGCCATGGTGGGGAGCCCTGAAGCTTTCTTT.

This rearrangement joins TRBV27 to TRBJ1-1, with D uncertain. The CDR3 is 16 amino acids. Trimming left V 4 bases short and J 5 bases short, with 20 bases between. Germline V gene lookup returns CDR1 MNHEY and CDR2 SMNVEV (reference sequence). The CDR3 reads CASSSTPYSHRTEAFF. The CDR3 DNA follows: TGTGCCAGCAGTTCGACCCCTTACTCGCATAGGACTGAAGCTTTCTTT.

This rearrangement joins TRBV6-6 to TRBJ1-5, with 9 nucleotides matching TRBD1. Germline V gene sequence: CDR1 MNHNY, CDR2 SVGAGI (reference sequence). The CDR3 has 15 amino acids. The J segment lost 1 base and the V segment lost 7 bases, leaving 5 bases of the junction unmatched. The CDR3 sequence: CASTPGQGSNQPQHF. The DNA of the CDR3 is TGTGCCAGCACCCCGGGACAGGGCAGCAATCAGCCCCAGCATTTT.

The chain has TRBV27 and TRBJ1-5; D remains ambiguous. CDR3 length equals 17 residues. V lost 6 bases and J lost 0, with 18 bases in between. In germline, CDR1 is MNHEY, CDR2 SMNVEV (reference sequence). CDR3 nucleotide sequence: TGTGCCAGCAGGGCGCTATCCACTCCTAATAGCAATCAGCCCCAGCATTTT. This encodes CASRALSTPNSNQPQHF.

The V gene is TRBV4-1, the J gene TRBJ2-7; no definite D call. Germline lookup yields CDR1 MGHRA and CDR2 YSYEKL. The V gene lost 4 bases and the J gene lost 0 bases, with 13 bases spanning the gap. The CDR3 runs 15 residues. CDR3 sequence: CASSPTERSSYEQYV. The CDR3 DNA reads TGCGCCAGCAGCCCGACGGAGAGAAGCTCCTACGAGCAGTACGTC.

J is TRBJ2-3 and V is TRBV7-8, with 7 bases fitting TRBD2. Germline loops: CDR1 SGHVS, CDR2 FQNEAQ. The trim removed 4 bases at V and 3 bases at J, leaving 13 bases unmatched. The CDR3 extends over 17 amino acids. The CDR3 region has the DNA TGTGCCAGCAGCTCCATTCCGCGGGAGTCGGGGACAGATACGCAGTATTTT. It translates to CASSSIPRESGTDTQYF.

This clone was found a few times. This chain links TRBV7-2 with TRBJ1-4, with D maybe TRBD1 (5 bases). V was cut by 5 bases and J by 8 bases, with 12 bases left in between. This CDR3 comprises 13 residues. Germline V gene data show CDR1 as SGHTA and CDR2 as FQGNSA. The CDR3: CASSPGGGEKLFF. As DNA, the CDR3 is TGTGCCAGCAGCCCGGGGGGAGGAGAAAAACTGTTTTTT.

J is TRBJ1-5 and V is TRBV5-5, with 7 bases aligning to TRBD1. V was clipped by 0 bases and J by 9 bases; unmatched bases: 6. CDR3 length: 14 residues. Per the germline V gene, CDR1 is SGHKS and CDR2 is YYEKEE (reference sequence). CDR3: CASSLGQGSSPQHF. Here the CDR3 DNA reads TGTGCCAGCAGCTTGGGACAGGGAAGTTCGCCCCAGCATTTT. Looking up the rest from reference TRBV5-5 and TRBJ1-5 gives the full variable domain: DAGVTQSPTHLIKTRGQQVTLRCSPISGHKSVSWYQQVLGQGPQFIFQYYEKEERGRGNFPDRFSARQFPNYSSELNVNALLLGDSALYLCASSLGQGSSPQHFGDGTRLSIL.

This chain joins TRBV30 and TRBJ2-7; maybe TRBD1 (5 bases). The V gene lost 0 bases and the J gene lost 1 base, with 10 bases spanning the gap. The CDR3 is 14 residues long. The germline V gene encodes CDR1 GTSNPN and CDR2 SVGIG (reference sequence). CDR3 nucleotide sequence: TGTGCCTGGAGTGTAGGGTCAGGGTCCTACGAGCAGTACGTC. The encoded protein is CAWSVGSGSYEQYV.

The chain couples TRBV2 to TRBJ2-5, with 8 nucleotides matching TRBD2. V lost 5 bases to trimming and J lost 2 bases; unmatched junction nucleotides: 7. Per the germline V gene, CDR1 is SNHLY and CDR2 is FYNNEI. CDR3 length equals 15 residues. CDR3 nucleotides: TGTGCCAGCAGTTTGATAGCGGGGAGTCAAGAGACCCAGTACTTC. Translated: CASSLIAGSQETQYF.

The chain combines TRBV18 with TRBJ1-2, with 8 nucleotides matching TRBD1. CDR3 length: 13 residues. Germline CDR1 and CDR2: KGHSH and LQKENI. V lost 4 bases, J lost 3 bases, and 1 base stayed unmatched. CDR3 sequence: CASSQDRDYGYTF. The DNA of the CDR3 is TGTGCCAGCTCACAGGACAGGGACTATGGCTACACCTTC.

This chain connects TRBV19 to TRBJ1-1; no firm D call. Germline-derived CDR1 and CDR2 are LNHDA and SQIVND (reference sequence). V lost 4 bases and J lost 3, with 12 bases in between. The CDR3 has 14 residues. DNA for the CDR3: TGTGCCAGTAGTACCCCCCTCGCGGACACTGAAGCTTTCTTT. Protein sequence: CASSTPLADTEAFF.

This chain joins TRBV10-3 and TRBJ1-1; possibly TRBD1 for D (5 bases). In germline, CDR1 is ENHRY, CDR2 SYGVKD. The CDR3 covers 18 residues. V lost 2 bases and J 4 bases, leaving 23 bases between the germline ends. The CDR3 bases are TGTGCCATCAGTGAGCCGAGGGCAAGTCAGCGGGGGGGCACTGAAGCTTTCTTT. It yields the protein CAISEPRASQRGGTEAFF.

V gene TRBV9 combines with J gene TRBJ2-1, with D tentatively TRBD2 (6 bases). Between the trimmed V and J ends, which lost 0 bases and 8 bases, there was a span of 12 bases. This CDR3 spans 14 amino acids. CDR1 and CDR2 from the germline V gene are SGDLS and YYNGEE. The CDR3 protein is CASSVGDWGDEQFF. Written as DNA, the CDR3 is TGTGCCAGCAGCGTAGGGGACTGGGGGGATGAGCAGTTCTTC.

This chain connects TRBV19 to TRBJ1-2, with 10 bases aligning to TRBD1. With 9 bases clipped from V and 7 bases from J, the junction kept 11 bases outside the gene matches. Germline CDR1 LNHDA, CDR2 SQIVND (reference sequence). CDR3 length equals 14 residues. The CDR3: CASREPGQGLGYTF. The CDR3 DNA reads as TGTGCCAGCAGAGAACCGGGACAGGGGCTTGGCTACACCTTC.

This clone showed up just a few times. Mismatch with germline at one junction end may stem from a read error. This chain uses TRBV11-2 with TRBJ2-3; D call uncertain. This CDR3 is 15 amino acids long. Germline loops: CDR1 SGHAT, CDR2 FQNNGV. The CDR3 nucleotides are TGTGCCAGCAGCCCATTAGAAACCTCCACAAATACGCAGTATTTT. Residues: CASSPLETSTNTQYF.